The 23 T cell receptor beta chains presented below share a single source sample, sequenced in a study of CD8 T cells in ankylosing spondylitis. TCRdb passed the 5' RACE reads through MiXCR, listing each CDR3 protein once. This table holds under 250,000 distinct CDR3 sequences, around 10% found once. Material: blood, either unsorted or a sorted T cell fraction (not recorded which). These receptor sequences come from a male donor with ankylosing spondylitis or in good health (not recorded which).

Ten or more counts support this clonotype. The chain combines TRBV20-1 with TRBJ1-3; D is unresolved. Trimming removed 1 base at V and 1 base at J, with 14 bases between. There are 16 residues in the CDR3. Germline lookup yields CDR1 DFQATT and CDR2 SNEGSKA (reference sequence). CDR3 region: CSARVPTEFSGNTIYF. The CDR3 DNA sequence: TGCAGTGCTAGAGTACCCACAGAGTTTTCTGGAAACACCATATATTTT.

This clonotype has ten or more counts. This sequence joins TRBV6-2 or TRBV6-3 and TRBJ1-2; D is unclear. This CDR3 comprises 11 residues. The V end was cut by 11 bases, the J end by 4 bases, with 11 bases between. CDR1 is MNHEY and CDR2 is SVGEGT in the germline V gene. Here the CDR3 DNA reads TGTGCCGGAGCTGACGGCTATGGCTACACCTTC. This encodes CAGADGYGYTF.

This clonotype was seen ten or more times. This chain connects TRBV20-1 to TRBJ2-3, with 9 nucleotides matching TRBD2. Trimming took 1 base from V and 8 from J; bases not matched to a gene: 19. Germline V gene data show CDR1 as DFQATT and CDR2 as SNEGSKA (reference sequence). This CDR3 has 18 residues. Here the CDR3 reads CSARGLPGSSGTPGTQYF. The CDR3 DNA follows: TGCAGTGCTAGAGGCCTGCCGGGGTCTAGCGGGACCCCGGGTACGCAGTATTTT.

This clonotype came up a few times. The V call is TRBV7-2, the J call TRBJ2-2; no definite D call. This CDR3 region has 11 residues. From germline, CDR1 is SGHTA and CDR2 FQGNSA. The germline V and J ends were trimmed by 3 bases and 7 bases, with 3 bases remaining between them. The CDR3 region is CASSFGGELFF. As DNA, the CDR3 is TGTGCCAGCAGCTTTGGCGGGGAGCTGTTTTTT.

The chain has TRBV24-1 and TRBJ2-1; D is perhaps TRBD1 (5 bases). The V gene lost 4 bases and the J gene lost 3 bases, with 6 bases spanning the gap. Germline assignment: CDR1 KGHDR and CDR2 SFDVKD. The CDR3 is 13 amino acids. CDR3 protein: CATSDQGYNEQFF. CDR3 DNA sequence: TGTGCCACCAGTGACCAGGGCTACAATGAGCAGTTCTTC.

This clonotype occurred many times. This sequence joins TRBV10-3 and TRBJ1-6, with no clear D. The CDR3 loop spans 16 amino acids. Germline assignment: CDR1 ENHRY and CDR2 SYGVKD. Trimming took off 0 bases at V and 9 bases at J, with 15 bases between the two ends. CDR3 DNA sequence: TGTGCCATCAGTGAGTCCCGAGTTGGGGTGGGTTCACCCCTCCACTTT. Translation: CAISESRVGVGSPLHF.

This clonotype was detected ten times or more. The chain combines TRBV15 with TRBJ1-1; 8 bases line up with TRBD1. After removal of 1 base from V and 0 bases from J, the junction contained 1 base not matched to a gene. CDR1 is LNHNV and CDR2 is YYDKDF in the germline V gene (reference sequence). The CDR3 has 15 residues. The CDR3 bases are TGTGCCACCAGCAGAGGACAGGGGTTGAACACTGAAGCTTTCTTT. It translates to CATSRGQGLNTEAFF.

This clonotype was counted at least ten times. V is TRBV5-1 and J is TRBJ2-7; 7 bases map to TRBD2. The J segment lost 3 bases and the V segment lost 3 bases, leaving 6 bases of the junction unmatched. The CDR3 contains 14 residues. Germline CDR1 SGHRS, CDR2 YFSETQ. CDR3 coding DNA: TGCGCCAGCAGCTCCCTGGGGAGGGACTACGAGCAGTACTTC. The encoded protein is CASSSLGRDYEQYF.

The table lists this clonotype with a few counts. The rearrangement joins TRBV19 to TRBJ2-5, with 9 bases aligning to TRBD1. The CDR3 spans 14 residues. Trimming removed 10 bases from V and 0 bases from J; junction bases left unmatched: 6. CDR1 is LNHDA, CDR2 SQIVND, per germline (reference sequence). This chain's CDR3 is CATSRTGDQETQYF. The CDR3 DNA follows: TGTGCCACCTCCCGGACAGGGGACCAAGAGACCCAGTACTTC.

The chain combines TRBV6-1 with TRBJ1-1; D possibly corresponds to TRBD1 (5 bases). Germline CDR1 MNHNS, CDR2 SASEGT. This CDR3 region has 12 residues. The V gene lost 3 bases and the J gene lost 11 bases, with 13 bases spanning the gap. CDR3 sequence reads: CASSDFGGNAFF. The CDR3, as DNA: TGTGCCAGCAGTGATTTTGGGGGGAATGCTTTCTTT.

This clonotype was seen many times. The chain is built from TRBV15 and TRBJ1-3; 7 bases match TRBD1. The CDR3 is 16 amino acids. The J segment lost 0 bases and the V segment lost 5 bases, leaving 7 bases of the junction unmatched. Germline V gene sequence: CDR1 LNHNV, CDR2 YYDKDF (reference sequence). For the CDR3, the DNA is TGTGCCACCAGCTCTCGGGGACAGCTCTCTGGAAACACCATATATTTT. Its protein is CATSSRGQLSGNTIYF.

In its sample, this clonotype was seen many times. The chain employs TRBV29-1 and TRBJ1-3; 12 bases fit TRBD1. CDR3 size: 15 residues. Germline assignment: CDR1 SQVTM and CDR2 ANQGSEA. The V segment lost 3 bases and the J segment 4 bases; nucleotides outside the gene matches: 4. The CDR3 reads CSVEGDRGHGNTIYF. The CDR3 nucleotides read TGCAGCGTTGAGGGGGACAGGGGGCACGGAAACACCATATATTTT. Complete variable domain (other parts from reference TRBV29-1 and TRBJ1-3): SAVISQKPSRDICQRGTSLTIQCQVDSQVTMMFWYRQQPGQSLTLIATANQGSEATYESGFVIDKFPISRPNLTFSTLTVSNMSPEDSSIYLCSVEGDRGHGNTIYFGEGSWLTVV.

This clonotype was observed many times. V gene TRBV4-1 combines with J gene TRBJ2-1, with 8 bases fitting TRBD2. J gave up 7 bases and V 2 bases, and 7 bases lay outside the gene matches. The CDR3 loop spans 15 amino acids. CDR1 is MGHRA and CDR2 is YSYEKL in the germline V gene. In DNA form, the CDR3 reads TGCGCCAGCAGCCAATGGCGGGGGGTAGTTAATGAGCAGTTCTTC. Translation: CASSQWRGVVNEQFF.

The chain is built from TRBV12-3 or TRBV12-4 and TRBJ2-2, with a weak D call TRBD1 (6 bases). Trimming stripped 1 base from V and 8 bases from J, with 11 bases between. The CDR3 contains 14 residues. CDR3 residues: CASSLDRVGGELFF. DNA of the CDR3: TGTGCCAGCAGTTTAGACAGGGTAGGAGGGGAGCTGTTTTTT.

This clonotype was counted ten times or more. DNA of the CDR3: TGTGCCAGCAGTCAAAGGACAGGGCACACCGGGGAGCTGTTTTTT. Amino acid sequence: CASSQRTGHTGELFF. The rearrangement uses TRBV12-3 or TRBV12-4 and TRBJ2-2; TRBD1 agrees at 8 bases. Trimming at V came to 5 bases and at J to 3 bases, leaving 5 bases not matched to a gene. The CDR3 sequence is 15 residues long.

V usage is TRBV5-1 and J usage is TRBJ1-1; D might be TRBD1 (6 bases). Per the germline V gene, CDR1 is SGHRS and CDR2 is YFSETQ. The germline V and J ends were trimmed by 4 bases and 2 bases, with 15 bases remaining between them. This CDR3 comprises 15 residues. Here the CDR3 reads CASSPDGQPNTEAFF. CDR3 nucleotide sequence: TGCGCCAGCAGCCCAGACGGACAGCCTAACACTGAAGCTTTCTTT.

This clonotype has just a few counts. This clone may be a read error of a much larger clone one base away. The V call is TRBV20-1, the J call TRBJ2-1, with 10 bases that match TRBD2. In germline, CDR1 is DFQATT, CDR2 SNEGSKA (reference sequence). The CDR3 sequence is 17 residues long. The CDR3 protein is CCARDLGRQAGGNEQFF. CDR3 in DNA: TGCTGTGCTAGAGATCTCGGCAGACAAGCGGGGGGGAATGAGCAGTTCTTC.

The sample holds a few counts of this clonotype. The chain is built from TRBV20-1 and TRBJ2-2, with 13 bases lining up with TRBD2. V shed 5 bases and J 4 bases; nucleotides not matched to a gene: 10. Germline V CDR1 and CDR2: DFQATT, SNEGSKA (reference sequence). CDR3 length: 17 residues. CDR3 in DNA: TGCAGTGCTTCCCCGGGACTAGCGGGACGGTTCACCGGGGAGCTGTTTTTT. Its protein product is CSASPGLAGRFTGELFF.

This clonotype was seen repeatedly, ten times or more. This chain joins TRBV5-1 and TRBJ1-6; maybe TRBD1 (5 bases). CDR3 length: 16 amino acids. The V and J ends lost 2 bases and 10 bases respectively, with 19 bases between them. The germline V gene has CDR1 SGHRS and CDR2 YFSETQ. CDR3 DNA sequence: TGCGCCAGCAGCTTTCTGCCAGGGACCATTCAGTCACCCCTCCACTTT. Translation gives CASSFLPGTIQSPLHF.

Concerning this clonotype: Being one base from a much bigger clone, this may be a read error. The gene calls are TRBV5-5 and TRBJ1-1; D call uncertain. Germline V CDR1 and CDR2: SGHKS, YYEKEE (reference sequence). The CDR3 is 12 amino acids. V shed 2 bases and J shed 8 bases, with 10 bases lying between them. CDR3 in amino acids: CASSFEINEAFF. CDR3 nucleotides: TGTGCCAGCAGCTTCGAGATTAACGAAGCTTTCTTT.

This clonotype was detected ten times or more. This chain uses TRBV20-1 with TRBJ2-3; 9 positions agree with TRBD2. The CDR3 runs 18 residues. Germline CDR1 DFQATT, CDR2 SNEGSKA (reference sequence). With V trimmed by 0 bases and J by 2 bases, 12 bases remained unmatched. Here the CDR3 DNA reads TGCAGTGCTAGAGATTGGAAGAGGCTAGCGGGGCCCACAGATACGCAGTATTTT. Its protein product is CSARDWKRLAGPTDTQYF.

This clonotype came up many times. An end of the junction differs from the germline gene, which may be a read error. The gene calls are TRBV20-1 and TRBJ2-3, with unresolved D. Germline lookup yields CDR1 DFQATT and CDR2 SNEGSKA (reference sequence). This CDR3 has 11 residues. The CDR3 sequence: CSGRLTDTQYF. CDR3 sequence (DNA): TGCAGTGGTAGACTCACAGATACGCAGTATTTT.

In its sample, this clonotype was seen many times. V usage is TRBV20-1 and J usage is TRBJ2-3, with TRBD2 as a possible D gene (6 bases). The germline V and J ends were trimmed by 1 base and 1 base, with 21 bases remaining between them. This CDR3 comprises 18 residues. CDR1 and CDR2 (germline): DFQATT, SNEGSKA (reference sequence). CDR3 region: CSARVVGGGIGRTDTQYF. The CDR3 coding sequence is TGCAGTGCTAGAGTGGTGGGAGGCGGTATAGGTCGCACAGATACGCAGTATTTT.